This T cell receptor (beta chain) came from a study of T cells in Graves' hyperthyroidism and ophthalmopathy. The CDR3 regions of TCR beta were amplified from RNA transcripts. Primed by the HTBI set, a first-round RT-PCR was run on the TCR CDR3. In TCRdb, the multiplex PCR reads were re-called with MiXCR into one record per CDR3 protein. The repertoire holds approximately 700,000 distinct CDR3 sequences, with roughly 17% as singletons. This clonotype was observed at least ten times. CDR3 length: 12 residues. The germline V gene encodes CDR1 SQVTM and CDR2 ANQGSEA. The clonotype was recovered from a man younger than 30 with Graves' hyperthyroidism. Material for sequencing was blood. The chain combines TRBV29-1 with TRBJ2-7, with TRBD1 matching over 8 bases. The CDR3 DNA follows: TGCAGTGCCGGGACAGGTACCTACGAGCAGTACTTC. Protein: CSAGTGTYEQYF.